The 16 T cell receptor beta chains below come from one sample, sequenced in a study of cytotoxic CD8 clonotypes in ibrutinib-treated CLL. TCRdb's copy holds only in-frame clones and misses some; the assay was immunoSEQ multiplex PCR. Among around 310,000 clones listed, almost 80% were seen once. The sequences come from PBMCs, collected before ibrutinib treatment. Receptors were obtained from a human donor with chronic lymphocytic leukemia.

The chain couples TRBV19 to TRBJ2-1; no clear D gene. Trimming pared 6 bases from V and 0 bases from J, leaving 12 bases between. The CDR3 sequence is 15 residues long. Germline CDR1 and CDR2: LNHDA and SQIVND (reference sequence). CDR3 coding DNA: TGTGCCAGTAGGTCGGCAAGGAGCTCCTACAATGAGCAGTTCTTC. Translated, it gives CASRSARSSYNEQFF.

The CDR3: CASSFYSGGPYEQYF. DNA for the CDR3: TGTGCCAGCAGTTTTTACTCGGGAGGGCCCTACGAGCAGTACTTC. The V call is TRBV28, the J call TRBJ2-7; 8 bases align to TRBD2. Per the germline V gene, CDR1 is MDHEN and CDR2 is SYDVKM. The junction had 6 bases not matched to a gene; V was cut back by 3 bases and J by 2 bases. This CDR3 has 15 amino acids.

The J gene is TRBJ2-4, the V gene TRBV18; TRBD1 matches 12 bases. V trimming: 3 bases; J trimming: 6 bases; junction bases outside the gene matches: 6. Germline V gene sequence: CDR1 KGHSH, CDR2 LQKENI. The length of the CDR3 is 16 residues. CDR3 region: CASSPGTGGRGNIQYF. The CDR3, as DNA: TGTGCCAGCTCACCTGGGACAGGGGGCCGTGGAAACATTCAGTACTTC.

This clone was found a few times. This chain joins TRBV10-3 and TRBJ1-2, with a weak D call TRBD1 (6 bases). The CDR3 totals 14 residues. Trimming took off 2 bases at V and 4 bases at J, with 11 bases between the two ends. CDR1 ENHRY and CDR2 SYGVKD come from the germline V gene. CDR3 coding DNA: TGTGCCATCAGTGAGAGGACAGATAGCTATGGCTACACCTTC. As protein: CAISERTDSYGYTF.

The chain links TRBV6-1 to TRBJ2-5; the match to TRBD2 covers 7 bases. Germline CDR1 MNHNS, CDR2 SASEGT. The CDR3 sequence is 14 residues long. V shed 1 base, J shed 3 bases, and the junction held 2 bases outside the gene matches. In DNA form, the CDR3 reads TGTGCCAGCAGTGAAGGGGGGGGGAAAGAGACCCAGTACTTC. This codes for CASSEGGGKETQYF.

The CDR3 coding sequence is TGTGCCAGCAGTCGATGGACGGAACCTAATCAGCCCCAGCATTTT. It translates to CASSRWTEPNQPQHF. The chain has TRBV27 and TRBJ1-5; D gene ambiguous. Germline CDR1 reads MNHEY; CDR2 reads SMNVEV (reference sequence). The V and J ends lost 5 bases and 4 bases respectively, with 15 bases between them. This CDR3 region has 15 residues.

This rearrangement joins TRBV30 to TRBJ2-7, with 8 bases identical to TRBD1. The CDR3 covers 15 residues. Germline loops: CDR1 GTSNPN, CDR2 SVGIG (reference sequence). V gave up 1 base and J gave up 6 bases; unmatched junction bases: 11. This chain's CDR3 is CAWSALPGQVFEQYF. As DNA, the CDR3 is TGTGCCTGGAGTGCCCTACCGGGACAGGTTTTCGAGCAGTACTTC.

V is TRBV7-9 and J is TRBJ2-7; 9 bases are a match to TRBD1. V gave up 8 bases and J gave up 0 bases; unmatched junction bases: 8. Germline CDR1 reads SEHNR; CDR2 reads FQNEAQ (reference sequence). This CDR3 has 15 amino acids. CDR3: CASDRWTGDSYEQYF. The CDR3, as DNA: TGTGCCAGCGACAGATGGACAGGGGACTCCTACGAGCAGTACTTC. Full variable domain (remainder filled in from reference TRBV7-9 and TRBJ2-7): DTGVSQNPRHKITKRGQNVTFRCDPISEHNRLYWYRQTLGQGPEFLTYFQNEAQLEKSRLLSDRFSAERPKGSFSTLEIQRTEQGDSAMYLCASDRWTGDSYEQYFGPGTRLTVT.

The V and J genes are TRBV27 and TRBJ2-1; D remains ambiguous. This CDR3 has 15 amino acids. The germline V gene encodes CDR1 MNHEY and CDR2 SMNVEV (reference sequence). The ends were cut back, 2 bases at V and 0 bases at J, with 8 bases in the middle. In nucleotides, the CDR3 is TGTGCCAGCAGTTTAGGCACACGCTCCTACAATGAGCAGTTCTTC. Translating it yields CASSLGTRSYNEQFF.

The chain recombines TRBV2 with TRBJ2-2; 10 nucleotides line up with TRBD1. Germline V gene sequence: CDR1 SNHLY, CDR2 FYNNEI. The J segment lost 7 bases and the V segment lost 5 bases, leaving 4 bases of the junction unmatched. The CDR3 loop spans 14 amino acids. CDR3 coding DNA: TGTGCCAGCAGTCGGGACAGGGGCAGCGGGGAGCTGTTTTTT. This encodes CASSRDRGSGELFF.

The chain joins TRBV5-1 to TRBJ1-1, with D perhaps matching TRBD1 (6 bases). Trimming removed 4 bases at V and 4 bases at J, with 17 bases between. The CDR3 spans 15 residues. CDR1 is SGHRS, CDR2 YFSETQ, per germline. This CDR3 reads CASSPNPQGSTEAFF. The CDR3 DNA follows: TGCGCCAGCAGCCCCAATCCACAGGGATCCACTGAAGCTTTCTTT.

The chain combines TRBV29-1 with TRBJ2-5; 7 bases align to TRBD2. Germline CDR1 and CDR2: SQVTM and ANQGSEA. The CDR3 has 12 amino acids. Germline trimming cut 6 bases from V and 3 bases from J; bases unmatched to any gene: 4. The CDR3 DNA sequence: TGCAGCGTGGATCTAGCGGAAGAGACCCAGTACTTC. Protein sequence: CSVDLAEETQYF. The full variable domain, with the rest looked up from reference TRBV29-1 and TRBJ2-5, is SAVISQKPSRDICQRGTSLTIQCQVDSQVTMMFWYRQQPGQSLTLIATANQGSEATYESGFVIDKFPISRPNLTFSTLTVSNMSPEDSSIYLCSVDLAEETQYFGPGTRLLVL.

The chain has TRBV4-3 and TRBJ2-5; D might be TRBD2 (5 bases). Germline CDR1 LGHNA, CDR2 YSLEER. This CDR3 spans 13 amino acids. V lost 0 bases to trimming and J lost 5 bases, with 7 bases between them. The CDR3 loop is CASSQEKRETQYF. In DNA form, the CDR3 reads TGCGCCAGCAGCCAAGAGAAGCGGGAGACCCAGTACTTC.

V gene TRBV9 combines with J gene TRBJ1-1; TRBD1 matches at 7 bases. CDR3 size: 13 residues. The ends lost 3 bases at V and 2 bases at J; junction bases unmatched: 1. Germline lookup yields CDR1 SGDLS and CDR2 YYNGEE. The CDR3 region has the DNA TGTGCCAGCAGCGACAGGGGAAACACTGAAGCTTTCTTT. Translation: CASSDRGNTEAFF. Supplemented by reference TRBV9 and TRBJ1-1, the full variable domain reads DSGVTQTPKHLITATGQRVTLRCSPRSGDLSVYWYQQSLDQGLQFLIQYYNGEERAKGNILERFSAQQFPDLHSELNLSSLELGDSALYFCASSDRGNTEAFFGQGTRLTVV.

This clone was seen once. The DNA of the CDR3 is TGCGCCAGCAGCTTGGCTGGGGGACAGGGAGATCAGCCCCAGCATTTT. Encoded protein: CASSLAGGQGDQPQHF. The V call is TRBV5-1, the J call TRBJ1-5; 9 bases fit TRBD1. CDR1 is SGHRS and CDR2 is YFSETQ in the germline V gene. The CDR3 spans 16 residues. Germline trimming cut 0 bases from V and 5 bases from J; bases unmatched to any gene: 6.

This chain connects TRBV11-2 to TRBJ2-3; D not certain. Trimming took 0 bases from V and 3 from J, leaving 16 bases between them. Germline CDR1 reads SGHAT; CDR2 reads FQNNGV. The CDR3 extends over 17 amino acids. The CDR3 spells CASSLDLWIAETDTQYF. DNA of the CDR3: TGTGCCAGCAGCTTAGATCTCTGGATAGCAGAAACAGATACGCAGTATTTT.